What follows are 31 T cell receptor beta chains derived from one specimen sequenced in a study of T cells expressing NK-cell markers. TCRdb reprocessed the 5' RACE reads and keeps a single row for each CDR3 protein, giving no DNA. The sample totals about 190,000 distinct CDR3 sequences. The sequencing input was blood T cells: a sorted CD56 or NKG2C T cell subset, CD4+ or CD8+ T cells, or bulk PBMC T cells (not recorded which). These receptors came from a man aged 18 to 69 in good health.

This rearrangement joins TRBV12-3 or TRBV12-4 to TRBJ2-2; TCRdb outputs TRBD2, but without DNA this stays unchecked. The CDR3 consists of 17 residues. CDR3 in amino acids: CASSFSSGGANTGELFF.

The chain couples TRBV3-1 to TRBJ1-2; the TCRdb D gene call, TRBD1, has no DNA to confirm it. This CDR3 comprises 14 residues. The V gene's germline CDR1 is LGHDT and CDR2 YNNKEL (reference sequence). The CDR3 spells CASSQGQANYGYTF. Full variable domain (remainder filled in from reference TRBV3-1 and TRBJ1-2): DTAVSQTPKYLVTQMGNDKSIKCEQNLGHDTMYWYKQDSKKFLKIMFSYNNKELIINETVPNRFSPKSPDKAHLNLHINSLELGDSAVYFCASSQGQANYGYTFGSGTRLTVV.

The chain employs TRBV10-3 and TRBJ2-1. CDR1 and CDR2 from the germline V gene are ENHRY and SYGVKD. There are 15 residues in the CDR3. CDR3 in amino acids: CAISEEQSSYNEQFF.

The rearrangement links TRBV7-8 to TRBJ2-5; the TCRdb D gene call, TRBD1, has no DNA to confirm it. Per the germline V gene, CDR1 is SGHVS and CDR2 is FQNEAQ. The CDR3 runs 15 residues. CDR3 loop: CASSPGTGEQETQYF.

The chain links TRBV6-6 to TRBJ2-1. The CDR3 has 13 amino acids. In germline, CDR1 is MNHNY, CDR2 SVGAGI (reference sequence). The chain's CDR3 is CASRNGSYNEQFF.

Frequency places this clonotype as medium-sized. V gene TRBV5-6 combines with J gene TRBJ2-7; absent DNA, TCRdb's TRBD2 call cannot be checked. CDR3 length: 14 residues. Germline V gene lookup returns CDR1 SGHDT and CDR2 YYEEEE. CDR3 protein: CASSPEGDSYEQYF.

The chain has TRBV27 and TRBJ1-1; TCRdb reports TRBD1, a call that lacks DNA to check it against. Germline V gives CDR1 MNHEY, CDR2 SMNVEV (reference sequence). This CDR3 has 17 amino acids. The CDR3 spells CASSFGVPGGLNTEAFF.

The J gene is TRBJ2-1, the V gene TRBV7-2; the D call of TRBD2 rests on TCRdb alone, since no DNA is present to check it. Per germline, CDR1 SGHTA and CDR2 FQGNSA. The CDR3 covers 16 residues. The chain's CDR3 is CASSNIAGGTLHEQFF.

J is TRBJ2-5 and V is TRBV7-6. The CDR3 is 15 residues long. Germline V gene data show CDR1 as SGHVS and CDR2 as FNYEAQ. CDR3: CASSLVHTYQETQYF.

The chain has TRBV20-1 and TRBJ2-1. This CDR3 contains 15 residues. Germline CDR1 and CDR2: DFQATT and SNEGSKA (reference sequence). This chain's CDR3 is CSARDLRGTYNEQFF.

The chain combines TRBV28 with TRBJ1-5. The germline V gene has CDR1 MDHEN and CDR2 SYDVKM. This CDR3 has 15 amino acids. The CDR3 protein is CASTKGLGSNQPQHF.

This rearrangement joins TRBV28 to TRBJ2-5; TCRdb picks TRBD1, but there is no DNA to check that call. The germline V gene encodes CDR1 MDHEN and CDR2 SYDVKM. CDR3 size: 14 residues. The CDR3 region is CASSSDRNQETQYF. The full variable domain, its missing parts supplied by reference TRBV28 and TRBJ2-5, is DVKVTQSSRYLVKRTGEKVFLECVQDMDHENMFWYRQDPGLGLRLIYFSYDVKMKEKGDIPEGYSVSREKKERFSLILESASTNQTSMYLCASSSDRNQETQYFGPGTRLLVL.

This chain joins TRBV24-1 and TRBJ2-3; TCRdb selects TRBD1, and the lack of DNA leaves this call unchecked. Looked up from germline, CDR1 is KGHDR and CDR2 is SFDVKD. This CDR3 spans 13 amino acids. The CDR3 sequence: CATSGGWADTQYF.

This chain links TRBV11-3 with TRBJ1-5. Germline V gives CDR1 SGHNT, CDR2 YENEEA. This CDR3 comprises 14 residues. CDR3 region: CASSLKVSNQPQHF.

The chain combines TRBV5-4 with TRBJ2-5; without DNA, the TCRdb call of TRBD1 cannot be checked. The CDR3 is made up of 14 amino acids. The germline gives CDR1 SGHNT, CDR2 YYREEE (reference sequence). This CDR3 reads CASSPSAGGKTQYF.

The chain uses TRBV5-4 and TRBJ2-5; TCRdb proposes TRBD1, but this gene call is untestable without DNA. The CDR3 contains 16 residues. Looked up from germline, CDR1 is SGHNT and CDR2 is YYREEE (reference sequence). CDR3 residues: CASSPTPEIPAETQYF.

The rearrangement links TRBV27 to TRBJ1-3. Germline V gene data show CDR1 as MNHEY and CDR2 as SMNVEV (reference sequence). CDR3 length: 15 amino acids. CDR3 protein: CASRPSAYSGNTIYF.

The gene calls are TRBV7-3 and TRBJ2-1; TCRdb names TRBD2, which stays unverified in the absence of DNA. This CDR3 comprises 16 residues. Germline CDR1 and CDR2: SGHTA and FQGTGA. The CDR3 here is CASSPGLSSLVDEQFF.

The chain is built from TRBV12-3 or TRBV12-4 and TRBJ2-5; TCRdb designates TRBD2, a call that cannot be tested without DNA. This CDR3 region has 14 residues. CDR3 sequence: CASSLGTLQETQYF.

The genes are TRBV9 and TRBJ2-3; without DNA, the TCRdb call of TRBD1 cannot be checked. Germline CDR1 reads SGDLS; CDR2 reads YYNGEE. The CDR3 covers 16 residues. The CDR3 sequence is CASSVINTGNTDTQYF.

This chain joins TRBV5-1 and TRBJ2-3; absent DNA, TCRdb's TRBD2 call cannot be checked. The CDR3 covers 18 residues. Per germline, CDR1 SGHRS and CDR2 YFSETQ. CDR3 residues: CASSLLGPGGPSTDTQYF. Full variable domain (missing parts from reference TRBV5-1 and TRBJ2-3): KAGVTQTPRYLIKTRGQQVTLSCSPISGHRSVSWYQQTPGQGLQFLFEYFSETQRNKGNFPGRFSGRQFSNSRSEMNVSTLELGDSALYLCASSLLGPGGPSTDTQYFGPGTRLTVL.

The CDR3 loop reads CASSYSVPPTTYEQYF. The chain carries TRBV6-5 and TRBJ2-7; TCRdb's D call of TRBD2 is untestable without DNA. CDR1 is MNHEY, CDR2 SVGAGI, per germline. The CDR3 is 16 residues long.

The CDR3 sequence: CASSSPTGVGQPQHF. V gene TRBV5-1 combines with J gene TRBJ1-5; TCRdb's assignment of TRBD1 cannot be checked, as there is no DNA. This CDR3 spans 15 amino acids. Germline CDR1 reads SGHRS; CDR2 reads YFSETQ.

This rearrangement joins TRBV5-1 to TRBJ2-7; TCRdb outputs TRBD1, but without DNA this stays unchecked. This CDR3 is 16 amino acids long. Germline CDR1 SGHRS, CDR2 YFSETQ. CDR3 protein: CASSLGAGEISYEQYF.

The V and J genes are TRBV4-2 and TRBJ2-1; the TCRdb call, TRBD1, lacks DNA for checking. Germline CDR1 LGHNA, CDR2 YNFKEQ. The length of the CDR3 is 15 residues. CDR3 loop: CASSLPGQGYNEQFF.

V is TRBV28 and J is TRBJ1-5; TCRdb returns TRBD1, unconfirmable since there is no DNA. Per germline, CDR1 MDHEN and CDR2 SYDVKM. The CDR3 covers 13 residues. CDR3 sequence: CASSPTGAGPQHF. Combining the CDR3 with reference TRBV28 and TRBJ1-5 gives the whole variable domain DVKVTQSSRYLVKRTGEKVFLECVQDMDHENMFWYRQDPGLGLRLIYFSYDVKMKEKGDIPEGYSVSREKKERFSLILESASTNQTSMYLCASSPTGAGPQHFGDGTRLSIL.

The V and J genes are TRBV29-1 and TRBJ2-3. There are 13 residues in the CDR3. Per germline, CDR1 SQVTM and CDR2 ANQGSEA. The CDR3 region is CTTRGVTPDTQYF.

J is TRBJ1-1 and V is TRBV6-1. The germline CDR1 and CDR2 sequences are MNHNS and SASEGT. The CDR3 runs to 15 residues. The CDR3 sequence is CASRPGKILNTEAFF.

The chain employs TRBV19 and TRBJ2-7. CDR3 size: 14 residues. CDR1 is LNHDA, CDR2 SQIVND, per germline (reference sequence). The CDR3: CASSTDLQPYEQYF.

The J gene is TRBJ2-7, the V gene TRBV20-1; TCRdb outputs TRBD1, but without DNA this stays unchecked. The germline gives CDR1 DFQATT, CDR2 SNEGSKA (reference sequence). The CDR3 runs 16 residues. This CDR3 reads CSARDLSGGVTYEQYF.

The chain employs TRBV2 and TRBJ2-7; TCRdb gives TRBD1 as the D gene, but with no DNA this cannot be confirmed. The germline V gene encodes CDR1 SNHLY and CDR2 FYNNEI. The CDR3 length is 13 residues. The CDR3: CASSNGGTYEQYF. The variable domain in full, with the rest retrieved from reference TRBV2 and TRBJ2-7, is EPEVTQTPSHQVTQMGQEVILRCVPISNHLYFYWYRQILGQKVEFLVSFYNNEISEKSEIFDDQFSVERPDGSNFTLKIRSTKLEDSAMYFCASSNGGTYEQYFGPGTRLTVT.